This TCR beta chain stems from a study of beta chain features in type 1 diabetes. A heparinised blood draw that averaged approximately 110 mL was obtained once from each donor. Each of the CD4+ naive, central memory, regulatory and stem cell-like memory populations was sorted via CD45RO/CCR7/CD25/CD127/CD95/CD27. Whole-study findings and limits: Comparison showed that naive, central memory and Treg TCRB repertoires appeared more similar among patients than among healthy donors. There were fewer insertions and more deletions at the VDJ junctions of type 1 diabetes patients.

Isolated RNA was reverse transcribed in full, so expressed TCRB transcripts were sequenced. TCRdb's table, derived via immunoSEQ multiplex PCR, lists solely in-frame clones and lacks some. This sample has about 300,000 clones; 8% occur once, and the top ten carry 1%. Concerning this clone: Its matching antigen is unknown.

The CDR3 sequence is 15 residues long. Trimming pared 1 base from V and 3 bases from J, leaving 11 bases between. CDR1 is SGDLS and CDR2 is YYNGEE in the germline V gene. The chain joins TRBV9 to TRBJ1-5; the D gene is possibly TRBD1 (6 bases). The sequenced sample was central memory CD4+ T cells from blood. This clonotype was obtained from a woman under 30 in good health. CDR3 DNA sequence: TGTGCCAGCAGCGTAAGGGGGGACTTCAATCAGCCCCAGCATTTT. It yields the protein CASSVRGDFNQPQHF. The whole variable domain, filled in from reference TRBV9 and TRBJ1-5, reads DSGVTQTPKHLITATGQRVTLRCSPRSGDLSVYWYQQSLDQGLQFLIQYYNGEERAKGNILERFSAQQFPDLHSELNLSSLELGDSALYFCASSVRGDFNQPQHFGDGTRLSIL.